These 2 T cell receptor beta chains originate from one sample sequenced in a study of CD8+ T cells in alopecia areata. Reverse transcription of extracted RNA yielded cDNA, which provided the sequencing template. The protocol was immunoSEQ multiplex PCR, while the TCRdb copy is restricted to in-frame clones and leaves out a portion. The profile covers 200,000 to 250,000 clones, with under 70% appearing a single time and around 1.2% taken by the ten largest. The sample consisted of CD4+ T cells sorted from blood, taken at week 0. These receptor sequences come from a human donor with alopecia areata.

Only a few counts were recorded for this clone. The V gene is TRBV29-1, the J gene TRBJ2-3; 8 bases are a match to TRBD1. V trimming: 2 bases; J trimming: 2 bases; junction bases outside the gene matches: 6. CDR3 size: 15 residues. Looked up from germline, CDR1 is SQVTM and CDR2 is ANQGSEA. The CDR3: CSVERQGIVTDTQYF. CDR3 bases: TGCAGCGTTGAAAGACAGGGGATCGTCACAGATACGCAGTATTTT.

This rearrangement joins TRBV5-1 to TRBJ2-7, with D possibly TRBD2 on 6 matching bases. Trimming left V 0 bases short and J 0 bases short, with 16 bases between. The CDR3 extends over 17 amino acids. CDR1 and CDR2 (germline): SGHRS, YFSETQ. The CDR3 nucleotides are TGCGCCAGCAGCTTGGTGATTGGGGGGAAGGCCTCCTACGAGCAGTACTTC. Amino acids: CASSLVIGGKASYEQYF.